This T cell receptor (beta chain) appears in the sequencing data of a study of T cells in Graves' hyperthyroidism and ophthalmopathy. Points from the study as a whole: For ophthalmopathy, model prediction preceded onset by a median about 6.2 months. Blood also held most thyroid clonotypes expanded beyond 0.001.

It was RNA transcripts that yielded the amplified TCR beta CDR3 regions. A set of HTBI primers served as the primers for a first-round RT-PCR of the TCR CDR3. TCRdb re-derived calls from the multiplex PCR reads in MiXCR, one entry per CDR3 protein. The data hold hundreds of thousands of distinct CDR3 sequences, with roughly 23% observed a single time. Together with thyroid ultrasound, orbital computed tomography, serum thyroxine and TRAb, clinical symptoms were used for diagnoses. Fresh peripheral blood, 8 to 10 ml, was the source of the PBMCs. The V gene's germline CDR1 is LNHNV and CDR2 YYDKDF (reference sequence). V gave up 8 bases and J gave up 5 bases, with 13 bases separating them. The CDR3 extends over 13 amino acids. Comments on this clonotype: Antigen: not known.

This chain connects TRBV15 to TRBJ2-1; the D call may be TRBD1 or TRBD2 (6 bases each). Material for sequencing was blood. This receptor was identified in a woman aged 70-85 years with Graves' ophthalmopathy. The CDR3 loop is CATAWGANNEQFF. In nucleotides, the CDR3 is TGTGCCACCGCTTGGGGGGCCAACAATGAGCAGTTCTTC.